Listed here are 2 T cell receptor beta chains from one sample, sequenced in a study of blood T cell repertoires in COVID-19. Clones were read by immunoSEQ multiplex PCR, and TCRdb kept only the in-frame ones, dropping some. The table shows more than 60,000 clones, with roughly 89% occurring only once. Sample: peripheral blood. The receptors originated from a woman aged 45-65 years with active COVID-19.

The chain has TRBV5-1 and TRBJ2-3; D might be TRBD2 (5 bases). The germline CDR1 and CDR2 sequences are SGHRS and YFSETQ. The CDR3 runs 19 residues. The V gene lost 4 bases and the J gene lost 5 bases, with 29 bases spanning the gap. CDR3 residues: CASSPTRASVNPVRDTQYF. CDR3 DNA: TGCGCCAGCAGCCCCACGAGGGCCTCAGTGAATCCGGTTCGAGATACGCAGTATTTT.

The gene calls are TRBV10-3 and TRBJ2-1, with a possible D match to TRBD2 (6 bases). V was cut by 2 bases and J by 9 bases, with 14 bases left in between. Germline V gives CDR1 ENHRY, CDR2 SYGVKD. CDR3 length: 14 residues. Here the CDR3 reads CAISEEVTSSEQFF. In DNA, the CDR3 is TGTGCCATCAGTGAGGAAGTCACTAGCAGTGAGCAGTTCTTC.